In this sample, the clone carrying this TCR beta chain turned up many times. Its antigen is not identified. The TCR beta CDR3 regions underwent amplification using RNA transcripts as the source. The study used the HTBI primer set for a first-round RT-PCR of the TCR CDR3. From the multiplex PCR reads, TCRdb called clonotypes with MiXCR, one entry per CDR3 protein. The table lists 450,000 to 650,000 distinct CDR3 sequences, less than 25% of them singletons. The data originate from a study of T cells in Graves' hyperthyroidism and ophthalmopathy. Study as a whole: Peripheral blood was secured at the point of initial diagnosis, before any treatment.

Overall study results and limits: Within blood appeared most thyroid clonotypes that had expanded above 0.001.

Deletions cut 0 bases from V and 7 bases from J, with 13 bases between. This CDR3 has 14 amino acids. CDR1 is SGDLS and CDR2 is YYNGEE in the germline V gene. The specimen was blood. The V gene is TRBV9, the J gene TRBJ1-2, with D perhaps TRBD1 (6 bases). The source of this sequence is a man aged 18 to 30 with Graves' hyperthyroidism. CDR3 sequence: CASSVVGQGSGYTF. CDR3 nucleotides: TGTGCCAGCAGCGTAGTTGGGCAGGGGTCTGGCTACACCTTC.